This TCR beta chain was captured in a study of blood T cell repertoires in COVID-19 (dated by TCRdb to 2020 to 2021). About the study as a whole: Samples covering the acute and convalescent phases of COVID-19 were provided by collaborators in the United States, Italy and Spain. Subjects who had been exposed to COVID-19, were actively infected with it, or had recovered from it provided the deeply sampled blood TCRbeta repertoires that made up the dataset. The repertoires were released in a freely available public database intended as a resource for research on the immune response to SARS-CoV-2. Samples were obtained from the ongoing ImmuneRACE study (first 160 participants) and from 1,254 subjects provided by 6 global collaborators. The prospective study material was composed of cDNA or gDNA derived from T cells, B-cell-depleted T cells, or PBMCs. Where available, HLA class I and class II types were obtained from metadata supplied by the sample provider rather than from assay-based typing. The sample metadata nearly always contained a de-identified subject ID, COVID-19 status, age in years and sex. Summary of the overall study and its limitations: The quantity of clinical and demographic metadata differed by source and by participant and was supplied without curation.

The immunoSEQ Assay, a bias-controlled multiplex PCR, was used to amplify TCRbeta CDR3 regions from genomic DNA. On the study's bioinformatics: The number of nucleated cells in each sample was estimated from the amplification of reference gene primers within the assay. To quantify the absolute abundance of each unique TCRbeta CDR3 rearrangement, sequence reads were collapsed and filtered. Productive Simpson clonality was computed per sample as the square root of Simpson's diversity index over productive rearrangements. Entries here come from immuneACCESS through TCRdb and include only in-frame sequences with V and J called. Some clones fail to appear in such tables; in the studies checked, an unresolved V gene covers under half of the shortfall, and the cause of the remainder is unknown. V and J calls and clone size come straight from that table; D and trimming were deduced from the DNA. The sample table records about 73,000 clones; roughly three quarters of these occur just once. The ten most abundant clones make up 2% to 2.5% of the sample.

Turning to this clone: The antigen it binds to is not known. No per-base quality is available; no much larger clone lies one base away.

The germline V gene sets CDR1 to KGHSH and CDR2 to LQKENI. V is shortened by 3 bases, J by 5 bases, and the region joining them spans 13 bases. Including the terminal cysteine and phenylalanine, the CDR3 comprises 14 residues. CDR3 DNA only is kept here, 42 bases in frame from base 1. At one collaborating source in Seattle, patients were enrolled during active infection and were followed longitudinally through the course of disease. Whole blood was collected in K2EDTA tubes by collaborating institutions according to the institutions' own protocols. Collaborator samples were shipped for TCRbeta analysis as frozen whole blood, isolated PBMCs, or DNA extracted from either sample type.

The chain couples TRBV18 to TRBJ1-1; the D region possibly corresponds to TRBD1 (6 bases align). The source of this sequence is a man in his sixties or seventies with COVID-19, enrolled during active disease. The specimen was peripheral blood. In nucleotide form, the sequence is TGTGCCAGCTCACCTTCGGGGGGCAGAACTGAAGCTTTCTTT. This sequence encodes CASSPSGGRTEAFF. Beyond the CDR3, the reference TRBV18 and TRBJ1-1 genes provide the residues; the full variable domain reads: NAGVMQNPRHLVRRRGQEARLRCSPMKGHSHVYWYRQLPEEGLKFMVYLQKENIIDESGMPKERFSAEFPKEGPSILRIQQVVRGDSAAYFCASSPSGGRTEAFFGQGTRLTVV.